These T cell receptor beta chains were read from a single sample in a study of CD8 T cells in Susac syndrome. TCRdb redid the calling of the immunoSEQ multiplex PCR reads with MiXCR, one entry per CDR3 protein. The data show under 300,000 distinct CDR3 sequences, almost 97% seen once. Sequenced: CD4+ T cells from PBMCs. These receptors were taken from a human donor with Susac syndrome. Both conserved end residues are part of each CDR3. A D gene is named only where the DNA matches it firmly. Expanded clones are given a class, and other clones once, few, many or no size at all.

clone size: few; V gene: TRBV6-5; J gene: TRBJ1-1; D gene: -; CDR3 DNA: TGTGCCAGCAGTTACCGAGGGGTCGGCACTGAAGCTTTCTTT; CDR3 protein: CASSYRGVGTEAFF
clone size: -; V gene: TRBV5-1; J gene: TRBJ2-1; D gene: TRBD2; CDR3 DNA: TGCGCCAGCAGCCCGGGGACTAGCGGGAGGGAGCAGTTCTTC; CDR3 protein: CASSPGTSGREQFF
clone size: -; V gene: TRBV7-8; J gene: TRBJ2-1; D gene: -; CDR3 DNA: TGCGTATCCACTGTTTCCTACAATGAGCAGTTCTTC; CDR3 protein: CVSTVSYNEQFF
clone size: -; V gene: TRBV9; J gene: TRBJ2-1; D gene: -; CDR3 DNA: TGTGCCAGCAGCGTAGAGGGTATTCTTATCGGCAATGAGCAGTTCTTC; CDR3 protein: CASSVEGILIGNEQFF
clone size: -; V gene: TRBV30; J gene: TRBJ1-1; D gene: -; CDR3 DNA: TGTGCCTGGAGTGGAGTCTTTACCACTGAAGCTTTCTTT; CDR3 protein: CAWSGVFTTEAFF
clone size: -; V gene: TRBV29-1; J gene: TRBJ1-5; D gene: -; CDR3 DNA: TGCAGCGTCTCAGGGTCGAGCAATCAGCCCCAGCATTTT; CDR3 protein: CSVSGSSNQPQHF
clone size: -; V gene: TRBV5-1; J gene: TRBJ2-1; D gene: TRBD2; CDR3 DNA: TGCGCCAGCAGCTTGAGGACTAGCGGGAGCGGGCAGTTCTTC; CDR3 protein: CASSLRTSGSGQFF
clone size: -; V gene: TRBV10-3; J gene: TRBJ1-1; D gene: -; CDR3 DNA: TGTGCCATCAGTGAGTCGCTTCTTAAGAACACTGAAGCTTTCTTT; CDR3 protein: CAISESLLKNTEAFF
clone size: -; V gene: TRBV28; J gene: TRBJ1-2; D gene: -; CDR3 DNA: TGTGCCAGCAGGGCACTGGAGCCAGGCTACACCTTC; CDR3 protein: CASRALEPGYTF
clone size: -; V gene: TRBV5-1; J gene: TRBJ1-3; D gene: -; CDR3 DNA: TGCGCCAGCAGCTTGGATACAGGGACTGGAAACACCATATATTTT; CDR3 protein: CASSLDTGTGNTIYF
clone size: -; V gene: TRBV29-1; J gene: TRBJ1-2; D gene: -; CDR3 DNA: TGCAGCCCAGCCCCGTCCTTTAACTATGGCTACACCTTC; CDR3 protein: CSPAPSFNYGYTF
clone size: -; V gene: TRBV2; J gene: TRBJ2-5; D gene: -; CDR3 DNA: TGTGCCAGCGGGAGATCTCTGAGCCAAGAGACCCAGTACTTC; CDR3 protein: CASGRSLSQETQYF
clone size: -; V gene: TRBV24-1; J gene: TRBJ2-5; D gene: TRBD1; CDR3 DNA: TGTGCCACCAGTCGGGGGACAGGGTGGGAAGAGACCCAGTACTTC; CDR3 protein: CATSRGTGWEETQYF
clone size: -; V gene: TRBV27; J gene: TRBJ2-1; D gene: TRBD2; CDR3 DNA: TGTGCCAGCAGTCTCCTTAAGACTAGCGCACACTCCTACAATGAGCAGTTCTTC; CDR3 protein: CASSLLKTSAHSYNEQFF
clone size: -; V gene: TRBV18; J gene: TRBJ1-5; D gene: -; CDR3 DNA: TGTGCCAGCTCACCACGTCAGAATCAGCCCCAGCATTTT; CDR3 protein: CASSPRQNQPQHF
clone size: -; V gene: TRBV3-1; J gene: TRBJ2-7; D gene: TRBD1; CDR3 DNA: TGTGCCAGCAGCCAAGAGGGTAGAAAGACAGGGTTCGAGCAGTACTTC; CDR3 protein: CASSQEGRKTGFEQYF
clone size: -; V gene: TRBV7-9; J gene: TRBJ1-2; D gene: -; CDR3 DNA: TGTGCCAGCAGCTCACCCAGGGAACACTATGGCTACACCTTC; CDR3 protein: CASSSPREHYGYTF
clone size: -; V gene: TRBV3-1; J gene: TRBJ2-7; D gene: -; CDR3 DNA: TGTGCCAGCAGCCTCCACGGGGACCCCTACGAGCAGTACTTC; CDR3 protein: CASSLHGDPYEQYF
clone size: -; V gene: TRBV12-3/TRBV12-4; J gene: TRBJ2-1; D gene: -; CDR3 DNA: TGTGCCAGCAGTTTAGCATGGGACCTCCGAGGGCAGTTCTTC; CDR3 protein: CASSLAWDLRGQFF
clone size: once; V gene: TRBV30; J gene: TRBJ1-2; D gene: -; CDR3 DNA: TGTGCCTGCGGGGGGGGTGGCTATGGCTACACCTTC; CDR3 protein: CACGGGGYGYTF
clone size: -; V gene: TRBV24-1; J gene: TRBJ1-1; D gene: -; CDR3 DNA: TGTGCCACCAGGGATACAGGGAACACTGAAGCTTTCTTT; CDR3 protein: CATRDTGNTEAFF
clone size: -; V gene: TRBV20-1; J gene: TRBJ2-5; D gene: -; CDR3 DNA: TGCAGTGGAGTCGAGAATGGTGTGACCCAGTACTTC; CDR3 protein: CSGVENGVTQYF
clone size: once; V gene: TRBV4-2; J gene: TRBJ2-7; D gene: -; CDR3 DNA: TGTGCCAGCAGCCCTACAGCGGCGCAGCTTGACTACGAGCAGTACTTC; CDR3 protein: CASSPTAAQLDYEQYF
clone size: -; V gene: TRBV5-1; J gene: TRBJ2-7; D gene: TRBD1; CDR3 DNA: TGCGCCAGCAGCTTAACAGGGGGCAACCACGAGCAGTACTTC; CDR3 protein: CASSLTGGNHEQYF
clone size: once; V gene: TRBV5-1; J gene: TRBJ2-1; D gene: TRBD2; CDR3 DNA: TGCGCCAGCAGCCCGATGTCGGGAGGGGTAAGCTCCTACAATGAGCAGTTCTTC; CDR3 protein: CASSPMSGGVSSYNEQFF
clone size: once; V gene: TRBV3-1; J gene: TRBJ2-1; D gene: TRBD2; CDR3 DNA: TGTGCCAGCAACCATGCTAGCGGGTTCGAGAGCGGGCAGTTCTTC; CDR3 protein: CASNHASGFESGQFF
clone size: -; V gene: TRBV19; J gene: TRBJ2-6; D gene: -; CDR3 DNA: TGTGCCAGTAGTATGAACAGCAAAATAAGCTCTGGGGCCAACGTCCTGACTTTC; CDR3 protein: CASSMNSKISSGANVLTF
clone size: -; V gene: TRBV29-1; J gene: TRBJ2-7; D gene: -; CDR3 DNA: TGCAGCGTTGGAGGAATTTCCTACGAGCAGTACTTC; CDR3 protein: CSVGGISYEQYF
clone size: -; V gene: TRBV20-1; J gene: TRBJ2-1; D gene: -; CDR3 DNA: TGCAGTGGTAGCCCCCCGAGACTAGGCTACAATGAGCAGTTCTTC; CDR3 protein: CSGSPPRLGYNEQFF
clone size: -; V gene: TRBV29-1; J gene: TRBJ2-5; D gene: -; CDR3 DNA: TGCAGCGTTGAAAAAGGATTGGGGGAGACCCAGTACTTC; CDR3 protein: CSVEKGLGETQYF
clone size: -; V gene: TRBV28; J gene: TRBJ2-7; D gene: TRBD2; CDR3 DNA: TGTGCCACACTAGCGGCCTACGAGCAGTACTTC; CDR3 protein: CATLAAYEQYF
clone size: -; V gene: TRBV5-6; J gene: TRBJ1-1; D gene: -; CDR3 DNA: TGTGCCAGCAGCCGCACGAATGTGGACACTGAAGCTTTCTTT; CDR3 protein: CASSRTNVDTEAFF
clone size: -; V gene: TRBV5-6; J gene: TRBJ2-5; D gene: -; CDR3 DNA: TGTGCCAGCAGCTTGTTGGGCCGGGAGACCCAGTACTTC; CDR3 protein: CASSLLGRETQYF
clone size: -; V gene: TRBV20-1; J gene: TRBJ2-2; D gene: TRBD2; CDR3 DNA: TGCAGTGCTAGGCAGCGGGAGATCTTCACCGGGGAGCTGTTTTTT; CDR3 protein: CSARQREIFTGELFF
clone size: -; V gene: TRBV15; J gene: TRBJ2-7; D gene: TRBD1; CDR3 DNA: TGTGCCACCAGCAGAGGCCGGGACAGTGCCTACGAGCAGTACTTC; CDR3 protein: CATSRGRDSAYEQYF
clone size: -; V gene: TRBV30; J gene: TRBJ1-2; D gene: -; CDR3 DNA: TGTGCCTGGAACTCCGGGACTGACTTAGGCTACACCTTC; CDR3 protein: CAWNSGTDLGYTF
clone size: -; V gene: TRBV7-2; J gene: TRBJ1-5; D gene: TRBD1; CDR3 DNA: TGTGCCAGCAGCTCCCGTCAGACAGGGGGGGATCAGCCCCAGCATTTT; CDR3 protein: CASSSRQTGGDQPQHF
clone size: -; V gene: TRBV20-1; J gene: TRBJ1-2; D gene: TRBD1; CDR3 DNA: TGCAGTGTTTGGGACAGAAGCTACACCTTC; CDR3 protein: CSVWDRSYTF
clone size: -; V gene: TRBV29-1; J gene: TRBJ2-1; D gene: TRBD2; CDR3 DNA: TGCAGCGTTGGACCCTCTAGCGGATACTACAATGAGCAGTTCTTC; CDR3 protein: CSVGPSSGYYNEQFF
clone size: -; V gene: TRBV20-1; J gene: TRBJ2-2; D gene: -; CDR3 DNA: TGCAGTGCTCAACTGCACACCGGGGAGCTGTTTTTT; CDR3 protein: CSAQLHTGELFF
clone size: -; V gene: TRBV29-1; J gene: TRBJ2-5; D gene: -; CDR3 DNA: TGCAGCGTTGAAGATGAGGGTCAAGAGACCCAGTACTTC; CDR3 protein: CSVEDEGQETQYF
clone size: -; V gene: TRBV5-1; J gene: TRBJ2-1; D gene: TRBD1; CDR3 DNA: TGCGCCAGCAGCTTGCTGAGACAGGGACCCAATGAGCAGTTCTTC; CDR3 protein: CASSLLRQGPNEQFF
clone size: -; V gene: TRBV5-1; J gene: TRBJ2-3; D gene: TRBD2; CDR3 DNA: TGCGCCAGCAGCTACACCGGGACTAGCGGGAGTGGTACAGATACGCAGTATTTT; CDR3 protein: CASSYTGTSGSGTDTQYF
clone size: -; V gene: TRBV19; J gene: TRBJ2-5; D gene: TRBD1; CDR3 DNA: TGTGCCAGTACCCTTTTCGGGACAGACCAAGAGACCCAGTACTTC; CDR3 protein: CASTLFGTDQETQYF
clone size: -; V gene: TRBV4-1; J gene: TRBJ1-5; D gene: -; CDR3 DNA: TGCGCCAGCAGCCAAGACCAAGGCCCGAGGAATCAGCCCCAGCATTTT; CDR3 protein: CASSQDQGPRNQPQHF
clone size: -; V gene: TRBV3-1; J gene: TRBJ2-5; D gene: -; CDR3 DNA: TGTGCCAGCAGCCAAGATTACGGGCAGGCCCAGTACTTC; CDR3 protein: CASSQDYGQAQYF
clone size: -; V gene: TRBV4-1; J gene: TRBJ2-7; D gene: -; CDR3 DNA: TGCGCCAGCAGCCAACCCAGGGACAAGCAGTACTTC; CDR3 protein: CASSQPRDKQYF
clone size: -; V gene: TRBV11-2; J gene: TRBJ2-1; D gene: -; CDR3 DNA: TGTGCCAGCAGCCCAGGGACTTTCTACAATGAGCAGTTCTTC; CDR3 protein: CASSPGTFYNEQFF
clone size: -; V gene: TRBV9; J gene: TRBJ1-2; D gene: -; CDR3 DNA: TGTGCCAGCAGCCCGACATCGGCGGGGACCGGGGGCTACACCTTC; CDR3 protein: CASSPTSAGTGGYTF
clone size: once; V gene: TRBV29-1; J gene: TRBJ1-5; D gene: -; CDR3 DNA: TGCAGCGTTGGTGAAAGGGTAAATCAGCCCCAGCATTTT; CDR3 protein: CSVGERVNQPQHF
clone size: -; V gene: TRBV9; J gene: TRBJ1-2; D gene: -; CDR3 DNA: TGTGCCAGCAGCGTAGCTCCCAGGATGAACTATGGCTACACCTTC; CDR3 protein: CASSVAPRMNYGYTF
clone size: -; V gene: TRBV7-9; J gene: TRBJ1-4; D gene: TRBD1; CDR3 DNA: TGTGCCAGCAGCCAGGACAGGGGGACTGAAAAACTGTTTTTT; CDR3 protein: CASSQDRGTEKLFF
clone size: -; V gene: TRBV4-1; J gene: TRBJ2-1; D gene: -; CDR3 DNA: TGCGCCAGCAGCCAAAGTAGTGGGCTCGGTGAGCAGTTCTTC; CDR3 protein: CASSQSSGLGEQFF
clone size: -; V gene: TRBV9; J gene: TRBJ1-2; D gene: -; CDR3 DNA: TGTGCCAGCAGCGTATCGGGGAGGGCGGGTGGCTACACCTTC; CDR3 protein: CASSVSGRAGGYTF
clone size: -; V gene: TRBV7-6; J gene: TRBJ2-5; D gene: -; CDR3 DNA: TGTGCCAGCAGATCCAGGGGCAGCGGGTATACCGAGACCCAGTACTTC; CDR3 protein: CASRSRGSGYTETQYF
clone size: -; V gene: TRBV19; J gene: TRBJ2-1; D gene: -; CDR3 DNA: TGTGCCAGTACTGTAGTCGGGGTTGGGAATGAGCAGTTCTTC; CDR3 protein: CASTVVGVGNEQFF
clone size: -; V gene: TRBV29-1; J gene: TRBJ2-1; D gene: -; CDR3 DNA: TGCAGCGTTGAAGGTGGGTGGGATGAGCAGTTCTTC; CDR3 protein: CSVEGGWDEQFF